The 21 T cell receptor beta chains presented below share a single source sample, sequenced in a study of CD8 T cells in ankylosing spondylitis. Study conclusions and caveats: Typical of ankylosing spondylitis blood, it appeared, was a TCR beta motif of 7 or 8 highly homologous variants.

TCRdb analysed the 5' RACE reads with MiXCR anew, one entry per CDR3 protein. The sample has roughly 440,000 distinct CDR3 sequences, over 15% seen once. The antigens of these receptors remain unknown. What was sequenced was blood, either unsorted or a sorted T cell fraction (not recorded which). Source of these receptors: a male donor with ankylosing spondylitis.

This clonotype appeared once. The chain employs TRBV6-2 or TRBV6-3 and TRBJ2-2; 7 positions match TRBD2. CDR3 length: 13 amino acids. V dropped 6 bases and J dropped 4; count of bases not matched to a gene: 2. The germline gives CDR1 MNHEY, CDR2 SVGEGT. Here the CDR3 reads CASSRLATGELFF. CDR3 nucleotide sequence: TGTGCCAGCAGCCGACTAGCCACCGGGGAGCTGTTTTTT.

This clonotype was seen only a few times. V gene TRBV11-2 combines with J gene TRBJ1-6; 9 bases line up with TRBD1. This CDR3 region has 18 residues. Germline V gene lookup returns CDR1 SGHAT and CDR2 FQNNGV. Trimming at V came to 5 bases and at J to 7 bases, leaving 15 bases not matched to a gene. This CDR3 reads CASSINRGLASGNSPLHF. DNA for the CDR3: TGTGCCAGCAGCATAAACAGGGGGCTGGCTTCTGGGAATTCACCCCTCCACTTT.

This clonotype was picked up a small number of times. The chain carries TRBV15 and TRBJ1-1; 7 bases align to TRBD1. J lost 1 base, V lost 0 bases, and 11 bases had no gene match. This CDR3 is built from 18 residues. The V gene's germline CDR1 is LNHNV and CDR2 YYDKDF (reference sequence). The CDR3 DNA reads TGTGCCACCAGCAGAGAGCGCCCCCGGGACAGCGAGAACACTGAAGCTTTCTTT. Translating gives CATSRERPRDSENTEAFF. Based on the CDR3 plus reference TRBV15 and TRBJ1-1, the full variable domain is DAMVIQNPRYQVTQFGKPVTLSCSQTLNHNVMYWYQQKSSQAPKLLFHYYDKDFNNEADTPDNFQSRRPNTSFCFLDIRSPGLGDTAMYLCATSRERPRDSENTEAFFGQGTRLTVV.

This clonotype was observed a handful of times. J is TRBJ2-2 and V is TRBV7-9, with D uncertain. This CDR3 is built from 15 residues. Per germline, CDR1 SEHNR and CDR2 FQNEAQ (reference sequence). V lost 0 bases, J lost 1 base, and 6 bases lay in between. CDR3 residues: CASSLASLNTGELFF. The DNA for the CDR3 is TGTGCCAGCAGCTTAGCTAGCCTGAACACCGGGGAGCTGTTTTTT.

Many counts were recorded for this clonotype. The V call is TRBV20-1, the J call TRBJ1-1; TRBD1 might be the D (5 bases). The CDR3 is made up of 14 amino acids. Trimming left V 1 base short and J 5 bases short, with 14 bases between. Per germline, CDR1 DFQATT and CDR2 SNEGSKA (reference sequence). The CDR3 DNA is TGCAGTGCTAGAGGTTCCGGGGGGAGGACTGAAGCTTTCTTT. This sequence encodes CSARGSGGRTEAFF.

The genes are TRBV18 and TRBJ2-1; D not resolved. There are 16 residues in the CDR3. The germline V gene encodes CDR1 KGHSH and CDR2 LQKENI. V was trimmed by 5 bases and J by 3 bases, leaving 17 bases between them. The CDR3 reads CASSTGRTPFYNEQFF. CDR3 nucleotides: TGTGCCAGCTCAACCGGTCGTACCCCCTTCTACAATGAGCAGTTCTTC.

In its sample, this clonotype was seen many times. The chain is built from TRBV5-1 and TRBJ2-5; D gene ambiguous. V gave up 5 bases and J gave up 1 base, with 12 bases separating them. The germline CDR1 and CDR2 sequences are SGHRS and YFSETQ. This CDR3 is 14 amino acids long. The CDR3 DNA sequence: TGCGCCAGCAGACCCGGTGGCTCCCAAGAGACCCAGTACTTC. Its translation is CASRPGGSQETQYF.

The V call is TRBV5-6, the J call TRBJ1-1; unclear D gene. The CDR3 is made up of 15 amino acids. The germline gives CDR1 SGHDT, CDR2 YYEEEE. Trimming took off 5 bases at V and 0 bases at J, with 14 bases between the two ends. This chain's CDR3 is CASSTSGAVNTEAFF. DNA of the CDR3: TGTGCCAGCAGTACCTCAGGTGCCGTGAACACTGAAGCTTTCTTT.

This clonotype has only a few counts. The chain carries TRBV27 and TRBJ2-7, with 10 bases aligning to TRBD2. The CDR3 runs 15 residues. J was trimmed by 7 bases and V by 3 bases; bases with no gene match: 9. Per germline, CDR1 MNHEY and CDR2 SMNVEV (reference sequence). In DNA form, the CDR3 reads TGTGCCAGCAGTTTTTTGGCTAGCGGGAGTCGGGAGCAGTACTTC. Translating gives CASSFLASGSREQYF.

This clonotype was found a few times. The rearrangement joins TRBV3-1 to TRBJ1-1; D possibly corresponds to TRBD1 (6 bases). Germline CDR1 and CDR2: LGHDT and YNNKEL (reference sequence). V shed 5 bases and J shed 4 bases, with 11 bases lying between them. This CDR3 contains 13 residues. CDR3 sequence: CASSVKGGTEAFF. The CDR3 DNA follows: TGTGCCAGCAGCGTCAAGGGGGGCACTGAAGCTTTCTTT.

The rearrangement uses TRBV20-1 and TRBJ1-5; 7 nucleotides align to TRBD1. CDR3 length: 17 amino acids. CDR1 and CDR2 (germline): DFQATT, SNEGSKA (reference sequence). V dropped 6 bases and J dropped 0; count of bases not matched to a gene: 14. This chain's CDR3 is CSANRQGLPYSNQPQHF. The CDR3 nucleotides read TGCAGTGCGAATCGACAGGGACTTCCTTATAGCAATCAGCCCCAGCATTTT.

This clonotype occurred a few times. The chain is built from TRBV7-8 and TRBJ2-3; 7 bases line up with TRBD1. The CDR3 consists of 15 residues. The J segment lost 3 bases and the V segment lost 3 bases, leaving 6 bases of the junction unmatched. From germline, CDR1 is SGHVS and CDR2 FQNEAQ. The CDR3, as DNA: TGTGCCAGCAGCTTGGTCGAGGGGGCAACAGATACGCAGTATTTT. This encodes CASSLVEGATDTQYF. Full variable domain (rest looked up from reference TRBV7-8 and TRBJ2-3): GAGVSQSPRYKVAKRGQDVALRCDPISGHVSLFWYQQALGQGPEFLTYFQNEAQLDKSGLPSDRFFAERPEGSVSTLKIQRTQQEDSAVYLCASSLVEGATDTQYFGPGTRLTVL.

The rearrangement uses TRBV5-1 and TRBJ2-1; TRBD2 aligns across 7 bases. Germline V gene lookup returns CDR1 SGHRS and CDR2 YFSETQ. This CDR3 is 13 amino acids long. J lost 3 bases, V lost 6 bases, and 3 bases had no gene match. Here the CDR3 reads CASTSGNYNEQFF. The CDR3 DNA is TGCGCCAGCACTAGCGGAAACTACAATGAGCAGTTCTTC.

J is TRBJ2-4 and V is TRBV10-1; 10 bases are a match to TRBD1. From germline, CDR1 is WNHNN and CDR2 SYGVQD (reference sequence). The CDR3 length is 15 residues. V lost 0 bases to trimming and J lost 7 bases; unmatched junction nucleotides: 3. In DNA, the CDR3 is TGCGCCAGCAGTGAGTCGACGGGACAGGGGAACATTCAGTACTTC. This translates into CASSESTGQGNIQYF.

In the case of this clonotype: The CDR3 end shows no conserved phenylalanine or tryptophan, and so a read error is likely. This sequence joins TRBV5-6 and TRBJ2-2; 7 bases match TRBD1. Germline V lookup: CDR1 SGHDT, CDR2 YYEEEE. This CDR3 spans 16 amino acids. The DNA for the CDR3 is TGTGCCAGCAGATTGTTGGGACAGACAAACAGCGGGGAGCTGTTTTGT. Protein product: CASRLLGQTNSGELFC.

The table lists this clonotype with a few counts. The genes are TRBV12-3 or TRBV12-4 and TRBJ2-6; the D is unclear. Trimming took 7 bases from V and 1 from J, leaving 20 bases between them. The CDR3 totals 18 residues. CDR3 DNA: TGTGCCAGCAAGAGGATGGGCGTCAGTCCATCTGGGGCCAACGTCCTGACTTTC. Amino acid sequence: CASKRMGVSPSGANVLTF.

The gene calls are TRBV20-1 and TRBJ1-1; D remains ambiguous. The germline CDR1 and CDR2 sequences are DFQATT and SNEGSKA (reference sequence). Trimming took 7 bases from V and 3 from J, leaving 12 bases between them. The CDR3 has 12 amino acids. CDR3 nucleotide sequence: TGCAGTGTCCAAGAAGGTGACACTGAAGCTTTCTTT. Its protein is CSVQEGDTEAFF.

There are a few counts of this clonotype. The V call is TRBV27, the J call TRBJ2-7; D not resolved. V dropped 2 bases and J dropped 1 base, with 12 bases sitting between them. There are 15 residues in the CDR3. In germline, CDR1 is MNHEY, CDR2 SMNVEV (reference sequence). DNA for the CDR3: TGTGCCAGCAGTTTAAGCCGGGTCCCTTCCTACGAGCAGTACTTC. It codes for CASSLSRVPSYEQYF.

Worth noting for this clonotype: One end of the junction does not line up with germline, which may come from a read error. The CDR3 sequence: CASSQRGTGSLARTF. CDR3 coding DNA: TGTGCCAGCAGCCAAAGGGGGACAGGGTCCCTCGCTAGAACCTTT. J is TRBJ1-6 and V is TRBV28; 9 nucleotides match TRBD1. The CDR3 consists of 15 residues. Germline assignment: CDR1 MDHEN and CDR2 SYDVKM.

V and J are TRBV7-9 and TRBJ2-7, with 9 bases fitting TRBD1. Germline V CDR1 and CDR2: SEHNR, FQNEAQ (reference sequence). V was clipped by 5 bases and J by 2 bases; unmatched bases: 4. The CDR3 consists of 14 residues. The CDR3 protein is CASSKQGAAYEQYF. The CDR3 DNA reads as TGTGCCAGCAGCAAACAGGGGGCTGCCTACGAGCAGTACTTC.

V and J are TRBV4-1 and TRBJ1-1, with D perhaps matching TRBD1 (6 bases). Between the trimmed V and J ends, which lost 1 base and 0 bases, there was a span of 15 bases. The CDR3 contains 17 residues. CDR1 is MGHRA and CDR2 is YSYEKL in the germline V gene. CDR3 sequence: CASSQVGGARLNTEAFF. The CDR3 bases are TGCGCCAGCAGCCAAGTGGGGGGGGCTCGGTTGAACACTGAAGCTTTCTTT.